Listed below are T cell receptor beta chains from one sample, sequenced in a study of a mutant IDH1 vaccine in newly diagnosed glioma. What these receptors recognize is not known. TCRdb's copy holds only in-frame clones and misses some; the assay was immunoSEQ multiplex PCR. The sample lists roughly 120,000 clones, 90% occurring once. Sequencing was performed on PBMCs, taken from a glioma patient whose treatment included an IDH1 peptide vaccine. Every receptor here comes from a woman in her forties or fifties with glioma. Each CDR3 is given with its conserved first and last residue. A D gene is named only where the DNA matches it firmly. Some rows mark clone size as missing; the rest say once, few, many or name a class of expanded clone.

d_call	v_call	j_call	clone_size	cdr3_nt	cdr3_aa
TRBD1	TRBV7-6	TRBJ1-4	once	TGTGCCAGCAGCTCCGCAGGGGGCGCGGATGAAAAACTGTTTTTT	CASSSAGGADEKLFF
NA	TRBV28	TRBJ1-5	NA	TGTGCCAGCAGTTCGCCAGGGAGTAGCAATCAGCCCCAGCATTTT	CASSSPGSSNQPQHF
TRBD1	TRBV5-6	TRBJ2-7	NA	TGTGCCAGCAGCTTAATAAGACAGGGCGGGCACGAGCAGTACTTC	CASSLIRQGGHEQYF
TRBD1	TRBV2	TRBJ1-2	few	TGTGCCAGCAGTGAAGAGGGGACAGGGCACTATGGCTACACCTTC	CASSEEGTGHYGYTF
NA	TRBV6-1	TRBJ1-1	NA	TGTGCCAGCAGTGACCCACCGTTAGCTTTCTTT	CASSDPPLAFF
TRBD1	TRBV28	TRBJ1-1	NA	TGTGCCAGCACAAGACAGGGGGCTAGAACTGAAGCTTTCTTT	CASTRQGARTEAFF
NA	TRBV4-1	TRBJ2-3	NA	TGCGCCAGCAGCCTTAAAAGCACAGATACGCAGTATTTT	CASSLKSTDTQYF
NA	TRBV18	TRBJ2-3	NA	TGTGCCAGCTCACCCGTCGGGGGGCGCGCAGATACGCAGTATTTT	CASSPVGGRADTQYF
NA	TRBV5-1	TRBJ2-7	NA	TGCGCCAGCAGCCTAACAATAACAGGCGAGCAGTACTTC	CASSLTITGEQYF
NA	TRBV10-3	TRBJ2-1	NA	TGTGCCATCAGTGACGGTTACAATGAGCAGTTCTTC	CAISDGYNEQFF
NA	TRBV5-1	TRBJ1-4	NA	TGCGCCAGCAGCTTGGTACCCCAGGGAGGGAATGAAAAACTGTTTTTT	CASSLVPQGGNEKLFF
TRBD1	TRBV19	TRBJ2-7	NA	TGTGCCAGTAGTATTTCCCGGACAGGGGCCTACGAGCAGTACTTC	CASSISRTGAYEQYF
TRBD2	TRBV14	TRBJ2-1	NA	TGTGCCAGCAGCCAACGTAGACTAGCACTCTACAATGAGCAGTTCTTC	CASSQRRLALYNEQFF
NA	TRBV5-1	TRBJ2-5	NA	TGCGCCAGCAGCTTCATAGGGTCGAGTGAGACCCAGTACTTC	CASSFIGSSETQYF
NA	TRBV2	TRBJ2-3	NA	TGTGCCAGCAGTGGAGGGCCTGCTAGCACAGATACGCAGTATTTT	CASSGGPASTDTQYF
TRBD2	TRBV7-8	TRBJ2-6	NA	TGTGCCAGCACCTACCGGGAGGTCCTATCTGGGGCCAACGTCCTGACTTTC	CASTYREVLSGANVLTF
TRBD1	TRBV6-5	TRBJ1-5	NA	TGTGCCAGCAGTCCCGACAGGGGGGCTCAGCCCCAGCATTTT	CASSPDRGAQPQHF
NA	TRBV5-5	TRBJ1-4	NA	TGTGCCAGCAGCTTGAGGGCAACCGCAACTAATGAAAAACTGTTTTTT	CASSLRATATNEKLFF
NA	TRBV30	TRBJ2-5	NA	TGTGCCTGGAGTCGGGGGACTGGGAGAGGGGAGCAGTACTTC	CAWSRGTGRGEQYF
TRBD2	TRBV5-4	TRBJ2-2	NA	TGTGCCAGCAGCTTTTCTCCGTCTAGCGGGGGAATCGGGGAGCTGTTTTTT	CASSFSPSSGGIGELFF
NA	TRBV9	TRBJ2-1	NA	TGTGCCAGCAGCGCCATGGGGAGTGGGGCCAATGAGCAGTTCTTC	CASSAMGSGANEQFF
TRBD2	TRBV28	TRBJ2-1	NA	TGTGCCAGCAGTCCGTTGGGACTAGCGGGATCCAATGAGCAGTTCTTC	CASSPLGLAGSNEQFF
NA	TRBV20-1	TRBJ2-3	NA	TGCAGTGCTAGCTACACAGATACGCAGTATTTT	CSASYTDTQYF
TRBD1	TRBV7-9	TRBJ1-2	NA	TGTGCCAGCCGTGGGGACAGAAATTATGGCTACACCTTC	CASRGDRNYGYTF
NA	TRBV2	TRBJ2-6	NA	TGTGCCAGCAGTGAAGAAGGGGGCTCTGGGGCCAACGTCCTGACTTTC	CASSEEGGSGANVLTF
NA	TRBV2	TRBJ2-7	NA	TGTGCCAGCAGCACAAACGGGGTCGAGCAGTACTTC	CASSTNGVEQYF
NA	TRBV10-3	TRBJ2-1	NA	TGTGCCATCAGTGAGAAGGGGGGACGAACCTACAATGAGCAGTTCTTC	CAISEKGGRTYNEQFF
NA	TRBV4-1	TRBJ1-5	NA	TGCGCCAGCAGCCAAGAGAGGACCTACAATCAGCCCCAGCATTTT	CASSQERTYNQPQHF
NA	TRBV28	TRBJ2-7	NA	TGTGCCAGCACGGAGGGGGGTTCCTACGAGCAGTACTTC	CASTEGGSYEQYF
TRBD2	TRBV4-2	TRBJ2-1	NA	TGTGCCAGCAGCCAAGTAGCGGGAGGGCCGGTGAATGAGCAGTTCTTC	CASSQVAGGPVNEQFF
NA	TRBV15	TRBJ2-5	NA	TGTGCCACCAGCAGAGCGCGTTCATGGGGTGGAGAGACCCAGTACTTC	CATSRARSWGGETQYF
TRBD2	TRBV29-1	TRBJ2-7	NA	TGCAGCGTGAGCGGGAGGGGAAGCTCCTACGAGCAGTACTTC	CSVSGRGSSYEQYF
NA	TRBV4-1	TRBJ2-1	NA	TGCGCCAGCTCCCTGGGAGGGGGGGTGAGCTCCTACAATGAGCAGTTCTTC	CASSLGGGVSSYNEQFF
TRBD2	TRBV4-2	TRBJ2-5	NA	TGTGCCAGCAGCCAAGGAGCGGGAGTAAGAGGGGAGACCCAGTACTTC	CASSQGAGVRGETQYF
NA	TRBV2	TRBJ2-1	NA	TGTGCCAGCAATCAATACAATGAGCAGTTCTTC	CASNQYNEQFF
NA	TRBV6-1	TRBJ1-2	NA	TGTGCCAGCATTAGGTTGGGTTATGGCTACACCTTC	CASIRLGYGYTF
NA	TRBV7-8	TRBJ1-2	NA	TGTGCCAGCAGCTTAGCCCCTGGTGGAGGTCCCTATGGCTACACCTTC	CASSLAPGGGPYGYTF
TRBD1	TRBV2	TRBJ1-5	once	TGTGCCAGCAGCCCCGGGACAGGGGAATGGGTGCCCCAGCATTTT	CASSPGTGEWVPQHF
NA	TRBV5-1	TRBJ2-1	NA	TGCGCCAGCAGCTCCTACCGGGACGGAGGGGACAATGAGCAGTTCTTC	CASSSYRDGGDNEQFF
NA	TRBV7-3	TRBJ1-1	few	TGTGCCAGCAGCCCTCTGACCCGGCCCATGAACACTGAAGCTTTCTTT	CASSPLTRPMNTEAFF
NA	TRBV18	TRBJ1-4	NA	TGTGCCAGCTCAACCAGTGTCCCGGGTCCGAGTGAAAAACTGTTTTTT	CASSTSVPGPSEKLFF
NA	TRBV30	TRBJ1-2	NA	TGTGCCTGGAATCGTGGAGGGGGTGGCTACACCTTC	CAWNRGGGGYTF
NA	TRBV5-6	TRBJ1-5	NA	TGTGCCAGCAGCTTGGGGACAATTAGCAATCAGCCCCAGCATTTT	CASSLGTISNQPQHF
TRBD1	TRBV19	TRBJ2-6	NA	TGTGCCAGTAGTCTGACAGGGACCGGGGCCAACGTCCTGACTTTC	CASSLTGTGANVLTF
NA	TRBV5-1	TRBJ2-5	NA	TGCGCCAGCAGCCCTGGGGCTAGCCAAGAGACCCAGTACTTC	CASSPGASQETQYF
NA	TRBV28	TRBJ1-4	NA	TGTGCCAGCAGTAAGGGGGGGGCGGACGAAAAACTGTTTTTT	CASSKGGADEKLFF
NA	TRBV15	TRBJ2-4	once	TGTGCCACCAGCAGAGATCAGTACTATAGCCAGGGAAACATTCAGTACTTC	CATSRDQYYSQGNIQYF
NA	TRBV5-4	TRBJ2-7	NA	TGTGCCAGCAGCCTGGGGGGTACAGAATTATACGAGCAGTACTTC	CASSLGGTELYEQYF
NA	TRBV6-1	TRBJ1-2	NA	TGTGCCAGCAGTGAAGCTACCGCAGAGACTAACTATGGCTACACCTTC	CASSEATAETNYGYTF
NA	TRBV2	TRBJ2-3	NA	TGTGCCAGCAGTGTTCGAGGGGGAGGGGAGACGGCCGCAGATACGCAGTATTTT	CASSVRGGGETAADTQYF
TRBD2	TRBV28	TRBJ2-1	NA	TGTGCCAGCAGTGCGGGAGGGCCTTCCAATGAGCAGTTCTTC	CASSAGGPSNEQFF
NA	TRBV6-4	TRBJ2-6	NA	TGTGCCAGCAGTGAGGACAGTCCCAATCTACCTGGGGCCAACGTCCTGACTTTC	CASSEDSPNLPGANVLTF
NA	TRBV7-9	TRBJ2-7	NA	TGTGCCAGCAGCGGGGTCCGGGCAGGGATCTACGAGCAGTACTTC	CASSGVRAGIYEQYF
NA	TRBV6-5	TRBJ2-7	NA	TGTGCCAGCAGTTATCGTGTGACCTACGAGCAGTACTTC	CASSYRVTYEQYF
NA	TRBV28	TRBJ1-1	few	TGTGCCAGCATCGTACAGGGAACTGAAGCTTTCTTT	CASIVQGTEAFF
NA	TRBV5-4	TRBJ2-7	NA	TGTGCCAGCAGCTTGGGGGCGGGGCAGTCCTACGAGCAGTACTTC	CASSLGAGQSYEQYF
TRBD1	TRBV7-3	TRBJ2-2	NA	TGTGCCAGCAGCTCCCCGGGACAGGGGATCGGGGAGCTGTTTTTT	CASSSPGQGIGELFF
TRBD2	TRBV11-2	TRBJ2-7	NA	TGTGCCAGCAGCTGGCTAGCGGGCTCCTACGAGCAGTACTTC	CASSWLAGSYEQYF
TRBD1	TRBV6-5	TRBJ2-5	NA	TGTGCCAGCAGTCTAGGGACAGGGGGAGGTGAGACCCAGTACTTC	CASSLGTGGGETQYF
NA	TRBV7-8	TRBJ1-5	NA	TGTGCCAGCAGCTCAAGGGACGGAGATCAGCCCCAGCATTTT	CASSSRDGDQPQHF